This entry describes one TCR beta chain. Its antigen is not known. Healthy and HIV-negative, the adult donors had no recent acute infections or vaccinations. This CDR3 has 13 residues. Looked up from germline, CDR1 is SGHRS and CDR2 is YFSETQ. Trimming took off 3 bases at V and 5 bases at J, with 12 bases between the two ends. The data originate from a study of shared clonotypes between healthy human individuals. Genomic DNA belonging to each subset was distributed in equal measure over several immunoSEQ plates. In replicate PCRs of sorted subsets, roughly 200 ng DNA, approximately 28,000 T cell genomes, was used. Sequencing was performed with immunoSEQ multiplex PCR; in TCRdb, only in-frame clones are kept and a portion is missing. The data show roughly 1 million clones, with around 78% seen just once and 0.4% to 0.55% held by the top ten. Study-level results: Clonotypes which were not shared had lower generation probabilities than clonotypes that all four donors shared.

Input material: memory CD4+ T cells from PBMCs. The subset denotes: CD45RA-negative fraction. The source of this sequence is a young man in good health. Some clones in this sample may be carry-over from other donors' samples. J is TRBJ2-7 and V is TRBV5-1; the D gene is possibly TRBD2 (5 bases). CDR3 region: CASSSLRGNEQYF. CDR3 DNA: TGCGCCAGCAGCTCCCTTCGGGGAAACGAGCAGTACTTC.